This TCR beta chain derives from a study of T cell repertoires in cytomegalovirus infection. Trimming took 3 bases from V and 8 from J, leaving 14 bases between them. The CDR3 totals 13 residues. Germline CDR1 is DFQATT and CDR2 is SNEGSKA (reference sequence). TCRdb independently ran MiXCR on the reads; one entry per CDR3 protein. The table shows about 180,000 distinct CDR3 sequences, with roughly 14% occurring only once. Sequenced sample: PBMCs. The TCR sequence derives from a human donor in good health (CMV status not recorded). Some clones in this sample may be carry-over from other donors' samples. The chain combines TRBV20-1 with TRBJ1-3; D perhaps matches TRBD1 (6 bases). The CDR3: CSASRGTGDTIYF. The CDR3 coding sequence is TGCAGTGCTAGTAGGGGGACCGGAGACACCATATATTTT.